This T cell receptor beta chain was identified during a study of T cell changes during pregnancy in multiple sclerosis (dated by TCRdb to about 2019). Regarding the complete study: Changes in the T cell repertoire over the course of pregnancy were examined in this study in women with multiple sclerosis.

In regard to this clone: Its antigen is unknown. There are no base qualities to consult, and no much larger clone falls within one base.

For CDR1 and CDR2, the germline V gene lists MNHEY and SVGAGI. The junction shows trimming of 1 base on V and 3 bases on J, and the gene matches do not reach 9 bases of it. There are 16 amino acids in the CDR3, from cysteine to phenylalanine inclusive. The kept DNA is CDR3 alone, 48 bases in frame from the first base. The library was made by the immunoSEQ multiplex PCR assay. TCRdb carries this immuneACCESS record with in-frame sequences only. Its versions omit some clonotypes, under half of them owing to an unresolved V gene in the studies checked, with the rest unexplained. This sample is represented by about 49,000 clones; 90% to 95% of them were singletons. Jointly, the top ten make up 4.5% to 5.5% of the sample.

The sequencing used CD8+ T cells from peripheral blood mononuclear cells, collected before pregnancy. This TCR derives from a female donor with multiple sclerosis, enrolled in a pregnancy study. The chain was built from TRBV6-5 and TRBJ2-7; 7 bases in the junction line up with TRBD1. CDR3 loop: CASSYYAGTEGYEQYF. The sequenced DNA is TGTGCCAGCAGTTACTACGCCGGGACAGAGGGCTACGAGCAGTACTTC.